The T cell receptor (beta chain) described here comes from a study of blood T cell repertoires in COVID-19. Study in general: Samples of COVID-19 (acute and convalescent) were obtained from the United States, Italy and Spain.

The CDR3 runs to 15 residues. V lost 0 bases and J lost 7, with 10 bases in between. Germline-derived CDR1 and CDR2 are MNHNS and SASEGT. Sequencing used immunoSEQ multiplex PCR; TCRdb keeps in-frame clones, though not all of them. This table holds some 21,000 clones, 85% to 90% found once. The chain has TRBV6-1 and TRBJ1-6, with a possible D match to TRBD1 (5 bases). This receptor was taken from a man aged 45-65 years with active COVID-19. The sequencing input was peripheral blood. This CDR3 reads CASSEARDYNSPLHF. The CDR3 DNA reads TGTGCCAGCAGTGAAGCTCGGGACTACAATTCACCCCTCCACTTT.